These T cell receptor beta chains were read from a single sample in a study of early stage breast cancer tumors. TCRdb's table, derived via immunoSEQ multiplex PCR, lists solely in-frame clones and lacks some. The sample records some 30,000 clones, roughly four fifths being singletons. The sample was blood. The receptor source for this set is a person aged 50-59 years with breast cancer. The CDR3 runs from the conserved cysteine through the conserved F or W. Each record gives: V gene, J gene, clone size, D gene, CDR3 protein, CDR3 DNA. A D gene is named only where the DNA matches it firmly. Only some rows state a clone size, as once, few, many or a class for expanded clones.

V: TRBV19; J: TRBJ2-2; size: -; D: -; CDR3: CASSARQEFTGELFF; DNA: TGTGCCAGTAGTGCCCGACAGGAGTTCACCGGGGAGCTGTTTTTT
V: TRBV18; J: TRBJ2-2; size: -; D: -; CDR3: CASSSSVGNTGELFF; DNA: TGTGCCAGCTCATCCTCAGTGGGGAACACCGGGGAGCTGTTTTTT
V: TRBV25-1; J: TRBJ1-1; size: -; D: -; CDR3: CASSENQNTEAFF; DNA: TGTGCCAGCAGTGAAAACCAGAACACTGAAGCTTTCTTT
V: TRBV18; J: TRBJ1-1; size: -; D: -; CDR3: CASSPEQLSMNTEAFF; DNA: TGTGCCAGCTCACCAGAGCAGCTCTCCATGAACACTGAAGCTTTCTTT
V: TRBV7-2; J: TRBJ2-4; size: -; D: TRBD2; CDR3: CASSLGARGGAGAKNIQYF; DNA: TGTGCCAGCAGCTTAGGCGCGCGGGGGGGCGCAGGGGCCAAAAACATTCAGTACTTC
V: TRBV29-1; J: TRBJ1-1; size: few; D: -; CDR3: CSVNQPTVNTEAFF; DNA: TGCAGCGTCAACCAACCGACGGTGAACACTGAAGCTTTCTTT
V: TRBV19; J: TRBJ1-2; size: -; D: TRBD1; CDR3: CASMGPGTAVYGYTF; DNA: TGTGCCAGTATGGGACCCGGGACAGCAGTCTATGGCTACACCTTC
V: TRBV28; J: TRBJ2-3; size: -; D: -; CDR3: CASSYLNPTDTQYF; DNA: TGTGCCAGCAGTTATCTGAACCCCACAGATACGCAGTATTTT
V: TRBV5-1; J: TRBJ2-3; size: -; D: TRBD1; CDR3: CASSPGQGKDTQYF; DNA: TGCGCCAGCAGCCCGGGACAGGGGAAAGATACGCAGTATTTT
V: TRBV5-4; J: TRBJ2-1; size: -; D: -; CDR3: CASSWGLSGGLREQFF; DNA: TGTGCCAGCAGCTGGGGGTTGAGCGGAGGGCTCAGAGAGCAGTTCTTC
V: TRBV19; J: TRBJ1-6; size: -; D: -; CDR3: CASSITDARNSPLHF; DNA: TGTGCCAGTAGTATCACCGATGCTCGTAATTCACCCCTCCACTTT
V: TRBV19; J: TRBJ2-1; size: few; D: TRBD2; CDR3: CASSIVPGGNEQFF; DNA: TGTGCCAGTAGTATAGTGCCGGGGGGAAATGAGCAGTTCTTC
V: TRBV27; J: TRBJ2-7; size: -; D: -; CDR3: CASSFYQSYEQYF; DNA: TGTGCCAGCAGTTTCTACCAATCCTACGAGCAGTACTTC
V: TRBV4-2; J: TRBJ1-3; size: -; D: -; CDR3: CASSQDHISGNTIYF; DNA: TGTGCCAGCAGCCAGGACCATATCTCTGGAAACACCATATATTTT
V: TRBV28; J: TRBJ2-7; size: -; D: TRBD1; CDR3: CASSLPRGQGHYEQYF; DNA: TGTGCCAGCAGTTTACCTCGGGGACAGGGGCACTACGAGCAGTACTTC
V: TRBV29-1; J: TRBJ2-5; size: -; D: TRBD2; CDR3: CSVGAGVGETQYF; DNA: TGCAGCGTTGGAGCGGGAGTGGGAGAGACCCAGTACTTC
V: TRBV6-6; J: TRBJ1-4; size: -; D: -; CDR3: CASSHIGVMNEKLFF; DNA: TGTGCCAGCAGTCACATAGGGGTGATGAATGAAAAACTGTTTTTT
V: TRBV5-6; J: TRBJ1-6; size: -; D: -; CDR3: CASTLWGARNSPLHF; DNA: TGTGCCAGCACTCTCTGGGGGGCCCGTAATTCACCCCTCCACTTT
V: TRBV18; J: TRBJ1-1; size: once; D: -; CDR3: CASSPKRGGATEAFF; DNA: TGTGCCAGCTCACCAAAACGGGGGGGCGCCACTGAAGCTTTCTTT
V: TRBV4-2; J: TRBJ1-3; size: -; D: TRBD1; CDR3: CASSQVRQGGRNTIYF; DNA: TGTGCCAGCAGCCAAGTTCGACAGGGAGGGAGGAACACCATATATTTT
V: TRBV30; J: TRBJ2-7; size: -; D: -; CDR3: CAWRRPGTSLANSYEQYF; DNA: TGTGCCTGGAGAAGGCCAGGAACTAGTTTGGCTAACTCCTACGAGCAGTACTTC
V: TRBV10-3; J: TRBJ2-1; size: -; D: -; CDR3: CAISEGDHGNEQFF; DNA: TGTGCCATCAGTGAGGGTGACCATGGTAATGAGCAGTTCTTC
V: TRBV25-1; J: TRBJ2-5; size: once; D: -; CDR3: CASRYGEVETQYF; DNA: TGTGCCAGCAGATACGGTGAGGTCGAGACCCAGTACTTC
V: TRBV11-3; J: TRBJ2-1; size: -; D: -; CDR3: CASSLGVRSSYNEQFF; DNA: TGTGCCAGCAGCTTGGGGGTCAGAAGCTCCTACAATGAGCAGTTCTTC
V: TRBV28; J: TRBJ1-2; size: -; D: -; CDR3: CASSFHLEGVVNYGYTF; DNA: TGTGCCAGCAGTTTCCACCTTGAGGGGGTGGTTAACTATGGCTACACCTTC
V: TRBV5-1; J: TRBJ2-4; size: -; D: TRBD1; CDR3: CASSRTGELAKNIQYF; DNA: TGCGCCAGCAGCCGGACAGGGGAACTAGCCAAAAACATTCAGTACTTC
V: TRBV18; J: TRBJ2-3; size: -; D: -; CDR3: CASSRYRGLGDTQYF; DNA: TGTGCCAGCTCCCGTTATAGGGGGTTAGGAGATACGCAGTATTTT
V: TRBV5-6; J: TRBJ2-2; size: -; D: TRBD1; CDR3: CASSLGTGMTGELFF; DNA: TGTGCCAGCAGCCTGGGGACAGGGATGACCGGGGAGCTGTTTTTT
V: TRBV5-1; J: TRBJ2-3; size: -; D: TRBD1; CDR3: CASSEGAGTDTQYF; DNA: TGCGCCAGCAGCGAGGGGGCCGGCACAGATACGCAGTATTTT
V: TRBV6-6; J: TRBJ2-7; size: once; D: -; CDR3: CASSSQSGHTYEQYF; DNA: TGTGCCAGCAGTTCCCAAAGCGGGCACACCTACGAGCAGTACTTC
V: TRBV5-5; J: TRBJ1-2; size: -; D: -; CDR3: CASSSDRTDGYTF; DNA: TGTGCCAGCAGCTCCGACCGGACGGATGGCTACACCTTC
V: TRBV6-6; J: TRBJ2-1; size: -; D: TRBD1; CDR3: CASSSYRQGDEQFF; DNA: TGTGCCAGCAGTTCCTACCGACAGGGAGATGAGCAGTTCTTC
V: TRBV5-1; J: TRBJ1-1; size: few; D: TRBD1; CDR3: CASSPGQGGTEAFF; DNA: TGCGCCAGCAGCCCGGGACAGGGTGGGACTGAAGCTTTCTTT
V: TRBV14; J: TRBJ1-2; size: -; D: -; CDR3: CASSQVGGLGYTF; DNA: TGTGCCAGCAGCCAAGTCGGGGGGCTTGGCTACACCTTC
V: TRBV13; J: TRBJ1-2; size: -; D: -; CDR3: CASSLASLAGYTF; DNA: TGTGCCAGCAGCTTAGCCAGCTTGGCGGGCTACACCTTC
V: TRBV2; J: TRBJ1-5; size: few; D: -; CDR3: CASSVEFGQPQHF; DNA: TGTGCCAGCAGTGTCGAGTTCGGTCAGCCCCAGCATTTT
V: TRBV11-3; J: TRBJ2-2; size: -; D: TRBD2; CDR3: CASSQRGGNTGELFF; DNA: TGTGCCAGCAGCCAGCGGGGGGGGAACACCGGGGAGCTGTTTTTT
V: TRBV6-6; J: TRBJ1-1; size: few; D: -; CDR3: CASSPGGAEAFF; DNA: TGTGCCAGCAGCCCCGGGGGGGCTGAAGCTTTCTTT